Listed below are T cell receptor beta chains from one sample, sequenced in a study of cytomegalovirus exposure and HLA in healthy donors. Assay: immunoSEQ multiplex PCR; the TCRdb copy retains only in-frame clones and omits some. Counted here are 140,000 or so clones, roughly 86% occurring once; the ten biggest clones make up 0.45% to 0.55%. Sequencing was carried out using PBMCs. These receptors all stem from a woman aged 40 to 49 in good health and CMV-seronegative. Each CDR3 is given with its conserved first and last residue. The order of the fields is CDR3 DNA, CDR3 protein, J gene, clone size, V gene, D gene. D genes are given only for firm matches. Not every row has a clone size; where given, it reads once, few, many or a size class.

CDR3 DNA: TGTGCCAGCAGAGAGCAGGGGACCTACGAGCAGTACTTC
CDR3 protein: CASREQGTYEQYF
J gene: TRBJ2-7
clone size: NA
V gene: TRBV6-1
D gene: NA

CDR3 DNA: TGTGCCAGCAGTCGCCCCCTGGGGCACGAGCAGTACTTC
CDR3 protein: CASSRPLGHEQYF
J gene: TRBJ2-7
clone size: NA
V gene: TRBV27
D gene: NA

CDR3 DNA: TGTGCCAGCAGGCTCGAGCAATCGGGTGAGCAGTTCTTC
CDR3 protein: CASRLEQSGEQFF
J gene: TRBJ2-1
clone size: NA
V gene: TRBV6-5
D gene: NA

CDR3 DNA: TGCGCCAGCAGCCACCAGACAGGACGGGATCAGCCCCAGCATTTT
CDR3 protein: CASSHQTGRDQPQHF
J gene: TRBJ1-5
clone size: few
V gene: TRBV4-1
D gene: NA

CDR3 DNA: TGTGCCAGCAGTCATGGACAGGGAAGTTATGGGTTCACAGATACGCAGTATTTT
CDR3 protein: CASSHGQGSYGFTDTQYF
J gene: TRBJ2-3
clone size: NA
V gene: TRBV27
D gene: TRBD1

CDR3 DNA: TGTGCCAGCAGCTCCTACAGGGAAGGCGATGAGCAGTTCTTC
CDR3 protein: CASSSYREGDEQFF
J gene: TRBJ2-1
clone size: NA
V gene: TRBV11-2
D gene: NA

CDR3 DNA: TGTGCCAGCAGACTAGCGGATGCCTACGAGCAGTACTTC
CDR3 protein: CASRLADAYEQYF
J gene: TRBJ2-7
clone size: NA
V gene: TRBV27
D gene: TRBD2

CDR3 DNA: TGTGCCAGCAGCTTAGGGGGAGTTTATAATTCACCCCTCCACTTT
CDR3 protein: CASSLGGVYNSPLHF
J gene: TRBJ1-6
clone size: NA
V gene: TRBV11-3
D gene: NA

CDR3 DNA: TGTGCCAGCAGTTACGTTCTAGCGGGAAGCAATGAGCAGTTCTTC
CDR3 protein: CASSYVLAGSNEQFF
J gene: TRBJ2-1
clone size: NA
V gene: TRBV6-5
D gene: TRBD2

CDR3 DNA: TGTGCCAGCAGTTTCAGCGGGAGGGGCATTCAGTACTTC
CDR3 protein: CASSFSGRGIQYF
J gene: TRBJ2-4
clone size: NA
V gene: TRBV27
D gene: TRBD2

CDR3 DNA: TGCAGCGTTGAAGTCGGCGGGGGCACTGAAGCTTTCTTT
CDR3 protein: CSVEVGGGTEAFF
J gene: TRBJ1-1
clone size: NA
V gene: TRBV29-1
D gene: NA

CDR3 DNA: TGTGCCAGCAGCCAGGGGGATATATACGAGCAGTACTTC
CDR3 protein: CASSQGDIYEQYF
J gene: TRBJ2-7
clone size: NA
V gene: TRBV7-6
D gene: TRBD1

CDR3 DNA: TGTGCCAGCAGGTTCAGGGGACAAAACATTCAGTACTTC
CDR3 protein: CASRFRGQNIQYF
J gene: TRBJ2-4
clone size: NA
V gene: TRBV6-5
D gene: NA

CDR3 DNA: TGTGCCAGCAGCCCTGATGGACAGGGTTCGTTCTACGAGCAGTACTTC
CDR3 protein: CASSPDGQGSFYEQYF
J gene: TRBJ2-7
clone size: NA
V gene: TRBV11-3
D gene: TRBD1

CDR3 DNA: TGTGCCAGCAGCTTGGGGAGGGGACAGGGCCCCTCTGGGGCCAACGTCCTGACTTTC
CDR3 protein: CASSLGRGQGPSGANVLTF
J gene: TRBJ2-6
clone size: NA
V gene: TRBV5-7
D gene: TRBD1

CDR3 DNA: TGTGCCTGGCGTACAGGGCCCTGGGATACGCAGTATTTT
CDR3 protein: CAWRTGPWDTQYF
J gene: TRBJ2-3
clone size: NA
V gene: TRBV30
D gene: NA

CDR3 DNA: TGTGCCAGCAGTGGAGGCACTAGCCACCAAGAGACCCAGTACTTC
CDR3 protein: CASSGGTSHQETQYF
J gene: TRBJ2-5
clone size: NA
V gene: TRBV28
D gene: NA

CDR3 DNA: TGTGCCAGCAGCTTACCGATGGTGAGGGCCGGAAACACCATATATTTT
CDR3 protein: CASSLPMVRAGNTIYF
J gene: TRBJ1-3
clone size: NA
V gene: TRBV7-9
D gene: NA

CDR3 DNA: TGTGCCAGCAGCTTAGGGCGGGGGGGGGTCAGCTCCTACGAGCAGTACTTC
CDR3 protein: CASSLGRGGVSSYEQYF
J gene: TRBJ2-7
clone size: few
V gene: TRBV7-2
D gene: TRBD2

CDR3 DNA: TGCGCCAGCAGCCAAGAATGGACAGGTGTGTTCGAGCAGTACTTC
CDR3 protein: CASSQEWTGVFEQYF
J gene: TRBJ2-7
clone size: few
V gene: TRBV4-1
D gene: TRBD1

CDR3 DNA: TGTGCCAGCAGCTTGTTAGTGGGGGGATACAACGAGCAGTACTTC
CDR3 protein: CASSLLVGGYNEQYF
J gene: TRBJ2-7
clone size: NA
V gene: TRBV5-4
D gene: NA

CDR3 DNA: TGTGCCAGCAGCTTGACAGTTGGGGACACCATATATTTT
CDR3 protein: CASSLTVGDTIYF
J gene: TRBJ1-3
clone size: NA
V gene: TRBV7-3
D gene: NA

CDR3 DNA: TGTGCCAGTAGTCAGGGGGGACTGGCGAGCACAGATACGCAGTATTTT
CDR3 protein: CASSQGGLASTDTQYF
J gene: TRBJ2-3
clone size: NA
V gene: TRBV19
D gene: NA

CDR3 DNA: TGTGCCAGCAGAGGGGACAGGGGCTATGGCTACACCTTC
CDR3 protein: CASRGDRGYGYTF
J gene: TRBJ1-2
clone size: NA
V gene: TRBV5-4
D gene: TRBD1

CDR3 DNA: TGTGCCATACAGGGGAACACCGGGAAGCTGTTTTTT
CDR3 protein: CAIQGNTGKLFF
J gene: TRBJ2-2
clone size: NA
V gene: TRBV28
D gene: TRBD1

CDR3 DNA: TGTGCCAGTATTGTAGGACAGGGCTCCTACGAGCAGTACTTC
CDR3 protein: CASIVGQGSYEQYF
J gene: TRBJ2-7
clone size: NA
V gene: TRBV19
D gene: TRBD1

CDR3 DNA: TGTGCCAGCAGCTCCCGGGACAGGGAGAGCACAGATACGCAGTATTTT
CDR3 protein: CASSSRDRESTDTQYF
J gene: TRBJ2-3
clone size: NA
V gene: TRBV7-9
D gene: TRBD1

CDR3 DNA: TGTGCCAGCAGTGAGACAGGGGGTTCCTACGAGCAGTACTTC
CDR3 protein: CASSETGGSYEQYF
J gene: TRBJ2-7
clone size: once
V gene: TRBV28
D gene: TRBD1

CDR3 DNA: TGTGCCAGCAGTCCGACTAGTTGGAGGGCAGATACGCAGTATTTT
CDR3 protein: CASSPTSWRADTQYF
J gene: TRBJ2-3
clone size: NA
V gene: TRBV6-5
D gene: NA